These 2 T cell receptor beta chains share one sample of origin, sequenced in a study of spatial heterogeneity in lung cancer. Each CDR3 protein gets one entry after TCRdb re-called the 5' RACE reads with MiXCR. The data show 95,000 to 120,000 distinct CDR3 sequences, with approximately 10% seen just once and less than 25% held by the top ten. Time point in this sample: blood at routine non-recurrence follow-up after resection. The sequences come from PBMCs, collected at follow-up. The receptor set was obtained from a female donor with early-stage non-small cell lung cancer.

The genes are TRBV20-1 and TRBJ1-5; unclear D gene. CDR1 is DFQATT and CDR2 is SNEGSKA in the germline V gene (reference sequence). V lost 1 base and J 6 bases, leaving 10 bases between the germline ends. This CDR3 spans 13 amino acids. The CDR3 region has the DNA TGCAGTGCTAGAGTCGGTCGGGCTCAGCCCCAGCATTTT. It yields the protein CSARVGRAQPQHF.

This chain links TRBV18 with TRBJ1-4; no clear D. Trimming removed 4 bases at V and 0 bases at J, with 9 bases between. The CDR3 runs 15 residues. Germline V CDR1 and CDR2: KGHSH, LQKENI. Here the CDR3 reads CASSRSVATNEKLFF. As DNA, the CDR3 is TGTGCCAGCTCACGTTCAGTTGCAACTAATGAAAAACTGTTTTTT.